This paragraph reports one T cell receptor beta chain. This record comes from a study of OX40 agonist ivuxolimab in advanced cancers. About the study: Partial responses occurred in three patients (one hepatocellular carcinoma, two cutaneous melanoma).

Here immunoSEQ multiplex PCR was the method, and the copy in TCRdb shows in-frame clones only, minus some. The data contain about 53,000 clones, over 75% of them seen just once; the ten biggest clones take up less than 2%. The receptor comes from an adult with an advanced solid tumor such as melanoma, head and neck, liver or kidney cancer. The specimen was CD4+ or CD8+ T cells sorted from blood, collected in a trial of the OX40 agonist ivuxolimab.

The CDR3 DNA is TGTGCCAGCAGGGCGGGGAGAAACAATGAGCAGTTCTTC. Translation: CASRAGRNNEQFF. The rearrangement links TRBV2 to TRBJ2-1; maybe TRBD2 (6 bases). V lost 6 bases, J lost 5 bases, and 11 bases lay in between. The CDR3 contains 13 residues. Germline V gene lookup returns CDR1 SNHLY and CDR2 FYNNEI. Based on the CDR3 plus reference TRBV2 and TRBJ2-1, the full variable domain is EPEVTQTPSHQVTQMGQEVILRCVPISNHLYFYWYRQILGQKVEFLVSFYNNEISEKSEIFDDQFSVERPDGSNFTLKIRSTKLEDSAMYFCASRAGRNNEQFFGPGTRLTVL.